This T cell receptor beta chain is from a study of blood T cells in healthy people across ages. The CDR3 sequence is 13 residues long. CDR1 and CDR2 (germline): SNHLY, FYNNEI. V gave up 9 bases and J gave up 1 base, with 13 bases separating them. Researchers report isolating at least 7 million PBMCs per sample. Overall study results and limits: More naive CD4+ cells and higher diversity marked long-lived donors relative to aged donors. Nothing was known about donor CMV status, and this possibly confounded expanded clonotype changes.

Primers used in a second PCR of roughly 6 to 11 cycles were a sample-barcoded 5' primer and a J-beta primer mix. Tags on each cDNA molecule came from a template-switch adaptor with 12 random nucleotides. Each CDR3 protein gets one entry after TCRdb re-called the 5' RACE reads with MiXCR. The sample holds about 1.4 million distinct CDR3 sequences, around 59% seen once. This clonotype was detected only a few times. The antigen is undetermined. The V and J genes are TRBV2 and TRBJ2-7, with D perhaps matching TRBD2 (6 bases). This clonotype was obtained from a man in his late teens or twenties in good health. Sequencing was performed on blood. The chain's CDR3 is CASYAGPSYEQYF. The CDR3 DNA is TGTGCCAGTTACGCGGGGCCTTCCTACGAGCAGTACTTC.